One and the same sample provided the 9 T cell receptor beta chains below, sequenced in a study of lymphopenia after photon versus proton radiotherapy (dated by TCRdb to between 2017 and 2020). The library was obtained by the immunoSEQ multiplex PCR assay. What TCRdb holds here is the immuneACCESS table cut down to in-frame rearrangements. Part of the clones is not present; checked against another copy, under half of the missing clones reflect an unresolved V gene, and the others are unexplained. The sample table lists over 15,000 clones, 70% to 90% of them with a count of one. About 9.1% of the sample is in the top ten clones. Here the sequenced sample was peripheral blood, taken from a patient treated with proton-based radiotherapy. The receptor set was obtained from a man in his sixties or seventies with pancreatic cancer.

The rearrangement links TRBV9 to TRBJ2-3; D ambiguous. This CDR3 has 13 amino acids. Germline V gives CDR1 SGDLS, CDR2 YYNGEE. With 4 bases removed from V and 3 bases from J, the gap between germline ends came to 9 bases. The CDR3 sequence is CASSYLGTDTQYF. CDR3 DNA sequence: TGTGCCAGCAGCTATTTGGGAACAGATACGCAGTATTTT.

This rearrangement joins TRBV5-1 to TRBJ2-1, with TRBD2 matching over 8 bases. The germline CDR1 and CDR2 sequences are SGHRS and YFSETQ. The ends lost 2 bases at V and 7 bases at J; junction bases unmatched: 11. This CDR3 spans 16 amino acids. CDR3 sequence (DNA): TGCGCCAGCAGCTTTATCGCGGGGGGCGCGCGGAATGAGCAGTTCTTC. It codes for CASSFIAGGARNEQFF.

This chain joins TRBV7-9 and TRBJ2-5; the D is unclear. There are 17 residues in the CDR3. CDR1 and CDR2 (germline): SEHNR, FQNEAQ (reference sequence). Between the trimmed V and J ends, which lost 5 bases and 3 bases, there was a span of 22 bases. CDR3 in DNA: TGTGCCAGCAGCCCTCCCCCACTGGGCCAGTCGGAAGAGACCCAGTACTTC. This gives the protein CASSPPPLGQSEETQYF.

The chain has TRBV11-2 and TRBJ1-2; a weak D match, TRBD1 (5 bases). V gave up 2 bases and J gave up 6 bases, with 10 bases separating them. The germline gives CDR1 SGHAT, CDR2 FQNNGV. This CDR3 is 13 amino acids long. The CDR3 DNA is TGTGCCAGCAGCTTAAGCCCAGGGAATGGCTACACCTTC. Encoded protein: CASSLSPGNGYTF.

This clone occurred once. The chain carries TRBV2 and TRBJ1-5; possibly TRBD1 for D (5 bases). The CDR3 spans 16 residues. With 4 bases removed from V and 1 base from J, the gap between germline ends came to 14 bases. CDR1 and CDR2 from the germline V gene are SNHLY and FYNNEI. Written as DNA, the CDR3 is TGTGCCAGCAGTGGCCAGGGAGGAAGGAGCAATCAGCCCCAGCATTTT. Its protein is CASSGQGGRSNQPQHF. The whole variable domain, remainder taken from reference TRBV2 and TRBJ1-5, is EPEVTQTPSHQVTQMGQEVILRCVPISNHLYFYWYRQILGQKVEFLVSFYNNEISEKSEIFDDQFSVERPDGSNFTLKIRSTKLEDSAMYFCASSGQGGRSNQPQHFGDGTRLSIL.

V is TRBV28 and J is TRBJ1-2; D is unclear. Germline CDR1 and CDR2: MDHEN and SYDVKM. Trimming took 8 bases from V and 4 from J, leaving 8 bases between them. The CDR3 has 11 amino acids. CDR3 sequence: CASGLLYGYTF. DNA for the CDR3: TGTGCCAGCGGGCTCCTCTATGGCTACACCTTC.

The gene calls are TRBV15 and TRBJ2-1; D gene ambiguous. The CDR3 length is 15 residues. CDR1 LNHNV and CDR2 YYDKDF come from the germline V gene (reference sequence). Trimming took off 3 bases at V and 2 bases at J, with 11 bases between the two ends. The CDR3 DNA follows: TGTGCCACCAGCAGTCGGCCCGTCGCCTACAATGAGCAGTTCTTC. Translated: CATSSRPVAYNEQFF.

The gene calls are TRBV5-5 and TRBJ2-7; 8 bases fit TRBD2. After removal of 4 bases from V and 2 bases from J, the junction contained 8 bases not matched to a gene. CDR3 length: 15 amino acids. Germline V CDR1 and CDR2: SGHKS, YYEKEE (reference sequence). Here the CDR3 reads CASSPSGSGTYEQYF. CDR3 coding DNA: TGTGCCAGCAGCCCGAGCGGGAGCGGCACCTACGAGCAGTACTTC.

The V gene is TRBV14, the J gene TRBJ1-3; maybe TRBD1 (5 bases). V was clipped by 0 bases and J by 2 bases, with 5 bases between them. This CDR3 has 14 residues. The germline gives CDR1 SGHDN, CDR2 FVKESK. DNA of the CDR3: TGTGCCAGCAGCCAAGACAGGGCTGGAAACACCATATATTTT. As protein: CASSQDRAGNTIYF. Using reference TRBV14 and TRBJ1-3 for the parts outside the CDR3, the full variable domain is EAGVTQFPSHSVIEKGQTVTLRCDPISGHDNLYWYRRVMGKEIKFLLHFVKESKQDESGMPNNRFLAERTGGTYSTLKVQPAELEDSGVYFCASSQDRAGNTIYFGEGSWLTVV.